The next 21 T cell receptor beta chains were all read from a single sample in a study of Ad26.COV2.S vaccination and SARS-CoV-2 variants. The repertoire was sequenced with immunoSEQ multiplex PCR; TCRdb's copy has only in-frame clones and lacks some. Found here are about 460,000 clones, roughly 87% of them singletons; the top ten hold 1.7%. Treatment given: roughly 20 received Ad26.COV2.S at low or high dose, single or two shots; several received placebo; per-sample allocation not given. Day 63 following the first vaccine or placebo injection was when the samples were taken. Material: peripheral blood, obtained in a trial of Ad26.COV2.S vaccine versus placebo. The receptors here all came from a person aged 18 to 59 who received the Ad26.COV2.S COVID-19 vaccine or a placebo.

The chain carries TRBV27 and TRBJ2-7, with TRBD1 matching 9 bases. J was trimmed by 6 bases and V by 6 bases; bases with no gene match: 12. There are 15 residues in the CDR3. The V gene's germline CDR1 is MNHEY and CDR2 SMNVEV (reference sequence). DNA for the CDR3: TGTGCCAGCAGCCTAATGCCGGGACAGGGCCGCGAGCAGTACTTC. Translated, it gives CASSLMPGQGREQYF.

The V and J genes are TRBV30 and TRBJ2-1; TRBD2 might be the D (6 bases). Germline CDR1 and CDR2: GTSNPN and SVGIG (reference sequence). Trimming left V 2 bases short and J 0 bases short, with 8 bases between. The CDR3 contains 14 residues. The CDR3 region is CAWSPGSSYNEQFF. Here the CDR3 DNA reads TGTGCCTGGAGTCCCGGGAGCTCCTACAATGAGCAGTTCTTC. The whole variable domain, filled in from reference TRBV30 and TRBJ2-1, reads SQTIHQWPATLVQPVGSPLSLECTVEGTSNPNLYWYRQAAGRGLQLLFYSVGIGQISSEVPQNLSASRPQDRQFILSSKKLLLSDSGFYLCAWSPGSSYNEQFFGPGTRLTVL.

The V gene is TRBV7-2, the J gene TRBJ2-1; TRBD2 aligns across 9 bases. The ends lost 5 bases at V and 8 bases at J; junction bases unmatched: 13. The CDR3 loop spans 16 amino acids. The germline CDR1 and CDR2 sequences are SGHTA and FQGNSA. Here the CDR3 reads CASSPIAGVVVDEQFF. CDR3 bases: TGTGCCAGCAGCCCAATAGCGGGGGTGGTTGTAGATGAGCAGTTCTTC.

The chain links TRBV4-1 to TRBJ2-1; 8 positions match TRBD2. Germline-derived CDR1 and CDR2 are MGHRA and YSYEKL. The V segment lost 1 base and the J segment 2 bases; nucleotides outside the gene matches: 4. This CDR3 comprises 16 residues. Here the CDR3 reads CASSQVGLAAYNEQFF. In DNA, the CDR3 is TGCGCCAGCAGCCAAGTCGGACTAGCAGCCTACAATGAGCAGTTCTTC.

V usage is TRBV6-6 and J usage is TRBJ1-2; 7 bases align to TRBD1. CDR3 length: 14 residues. With 5 bases clipped from V and 3 bases from J, the junction kept 6 bases outside the gene matches. Germline loops: CDR1 MNHNY, CDR2 SVGAGI (reference sequence). The CDR3 region has the DNA TGTGCCAGCAGTACCCGGACAGGACACTATGGCTACACCTTC. Translation gives CASSTRTGHYGYTF.

This chain's CDR3 is CSVDGTSGRAGETQYF. In DNA form, the CDR3 reads TGCAGCGTTGACGGGACTAGCGGGAGGGCCGGGGAGACCCAGTACTTC. The J gene is TRBJ2-5, the V gene TRBV29-1; 16 bases line up with TRBD2. The CDR3 totals 16 residues. Germline V gene lookup returns CDR1 SQVTM and CDR2 ANQGSEA. J lost 5 bases, V lost 3 bases, and 6 bases had no gene match.

The chain carries TRBV7-9 and TRBJ1-5; D unresolved. This CDR3 is 13 amino acids long. V dropped 6 bases and J dropped 3 bases, with 9 bases sitting between them. Germline values: CDR1 SEHNR, CDR2 FQNEAQ (reference sequence). Written as DNA, the CDR3 is TGTGCCAGCAGTAGGGCGGACAATCAGCCCCAGCATTTT. Its translation: CASSRADNQPQHF.

This clone has a single count. The V call is TRBV6-2 or TRBV6-3, the J call TRBJ2-1; 12 nucleotides line up with TRBD2. CDR3 length: 15 residues. V trimming: 5 bases; J trimming: 15 bases; junction bases outside the gene matches: 14. Per the germline V gene, CDR1 is MNHEY and CDR2 is SVGEGT. The CDR3, as DNA: TGTGCCAGCAGTCGATCTAGCGGGGGGGCCTCCTTCCTGTTCTTC. This sequence encodes CASSRSSGGASFLFF.

CDR3 protein: CASSFLAGSHEQYF. In nucleotides, the CDR3 is TGTGCCAGCAGCTTTCTGGCGGGATCCCACGAGCAGTACTTC. The chain is built from TRBV5-8 and TRBJ2-7; TRBD2 might be the D (6 bases). The CDR3 runs 14 residues. Germline V gene lookup returns CDR1 SGHTS and CDR2 YDEGEE. The ends were cut back, 2 bases at V and 5 bases at J, with 14 bases in the middle. Full variable domain (missing parts from reference TRBV5-8 and TRBJ2-7): EAGVTQSPTHLIKTRGQQATLRCSPISGHTSVYWYQQALGLGLQFLLWYDEGEERNRGNFPPRFSGRQFPNYSSELNVNALELEDSALYLCASSFLAGSHEQYFGPGTRLTVT.

Only one count was recorded for this clone. V and J are TRBV27 and TRBJ2-2; possibly TRBD1 for D (7 bases). The CDR3 totals 16 residues. From germline, CDR1 is MNHEY and CDR2 SMNVEV (reference sequence). Trimming removed 7 bases from V and 1 base from J, with 16 bases in between. The CDR3: CASKPNRGGNTGELFF. As DNA, the CDR3 is TGTGCCAGCAAACCGAACAGGGGAGGGAACACCGGGGAGCTGTTTTTT.

The rearrangement joins TRBV10-3 to TRBJ2-7; maybe TRBD1 (6 bases). V was clipped by 4 bases and J by 5 bases, with 24 bases between them. Germline CDR1 ENHRY, CDR2 SYGVKD. This CDR3 spans 17 amino acids. CDR3 residues: CAISGTPGTQGLDEQYF. CDR3 coding DNA: TGTGCCATCAGTGGTACCCCGGGTACCCAGGGGTTGGACGAGCAGTACTTC.

This clone was observed once. This chain links TRBV5-1 with TRBJ1-4; 10 bases align to TRBD1. After removal of 4 bases from V and 4 bases from J, the junction contained 7 bases not matched to a gene. Germline CDR1 and CDR2: SGHRS and YFSETQ. CDR3 length: 16 residues. In DNA form, the CDR3 reads TGCGCCAGCAGCCCGAAAGGGACAGGGGTTAATGAAAAACTGTTTTTT. It encodes CASSPKGTGVNEKLFF.

The rearrangement uses TRBV7-8 and TRBJ2-1; TRBD1 agrees at 7 bases. V shed 0 bases and J 2 bases; nucleotides not matched to a gene: 4. Germline V gives CDR1 SGHVS, CDR2 FQNEAQ. The CDR3 runs 16 residues. CDR3: CASSLARGGAYNEQFF. For the CDR3, the DNA is TGTGCCAGCAGCTTAGCGCGAGGGGGCGCCTACAATGAGCAGTTCTTC.

The J gene is TRBJ2-3, the V gene TRBV28; D might be TRBD1 or TRBD2, each matching 5 bases. The CDR3 has 15 amino acids. Germline lookup yields CDR1 MDHEN and CDR2 SYDVKM. The germline V and J ends were trimmed by 7 bases and 8 bases, with 22 bases remaining between them. The CDR3 region is CASTLGTGGLGTQYF. The CDR3 nucleotides read TGTGCCAGCACCCTGGGTACTGGGGGTTTGGGTACGCAGTATTTT.

The chain couples TRBV29-1 to TRBJ2-1, with D unresolved. Looked up from germline, CDR1 is SQVTM and CDR2 is ANQGSEA. V lost 1 base to trimming and J lost 4 bases, with 14 bases between them. The CDR3 extends over 15 amino acids. The CDR3 DNA reads TGCAGCGTTGAAGGGTGGAGTACTCGGTACAATGAGCAGTTCTTC. Its protein product is CSVEGWSTRYNEQFF.

The rearrangement uses TRBV14 and TRBJ2-6; the D is unclear. The CDR3 loop spans 14 amino acids. Deletions cut 5 bases from V and 1 base from J, with 6 bases between. The germline V gene has CDR1 SGHDN and CDR2 FVKESK. CDR3 sequence reads: CASSAGSGANVLTF. The CDR3 DNA reads as TGTGCCAGCAGCGCCGGTTCTGGGGCCAACGTCCTGACTTTC.

The chain employs TRBV6-6 and TRBJ1-5; the match to TRBD1 covers 8 bases. The V gene end was trimmed by 2 bases and the J gene end by 6 bases; junction bases not matched to a gene: 6. This CDR3 has 15 residues. Germline V gene lookup returns CDR1 MNHNY and CDR2 SVGAGI (reference sequence). In DNA, the CDR3 is TGTGCCAGCAGTTACCGAGGACAGGGTAGTCAGCCCCAGCATTTT. Encoded protein: CASSYRGQGSQPQHF.

This chain joins TRBV18 and TRBJ2-5; D might be TRBD1 (5 bases). CDR1 and CDR2 (germline): KGHSH, LQKENI. The ends were cut back, 7 bases at V and 7 bases at J, with 16 bases in the middle. The CDR3 has 13 amino acids. CDR3 sequence (DNA): TGTGCCAGCTTCCTGACAGCCGATGGGACCCAGTACTTC. Its protein product is CASFLTADGTQYF.

The chain joins TRBV10-3 to TRBJ2-4, with 9 bases that match TRBD1. CDR3 size: 13 residues. The germline V gene has CDR1 ENHRY and CDR2 SYGVKD. The V segment lost 6 bases and the J segment 5 bases; nucleotides outside the gene matches: 2. In nucleotides, the CDR3 is TGTGCCATCAGCGGGACAGGGCAAAACATTCAGTACTTC. Translation gives CAISGTGQNIQYF.

The rearrangement joins TRBV19 to TRBJ1-1; the D gene is possibly TRBD1 (6 bases). V was trimmed by 5 bases and J by 4 bases, leaving 17 bases between them. CDR1 is LNHDA, CDR2 SQIVND, per germline (reference sequence). The length of the CDR3 is 15 residues. The CDR3 protein is CASSSQIGGRTEAFF. CDR3 coding DNA: TGTGCCAGTAGTTCCCAGATAGGGGGGCGCACTGAAGCTTTCTTT.

The V and J genes are TRBV19 and TRBJ1-1; 9 bases are a match to TRBD1. CDR3 length: 14 residues. V was clipped by 6 bases and J by 4 bases; unmatched bases: 6. The V gene's germline CDR1 is LNHDA and CDR2 SQIVND (reference sequence). CDR3 nucleotides: TGTGCCAGTAGCTCGACAGGGGGAGGCACTGAAGCTTTCTTT. Translated, it gives CASSSTGGGTEAFF.